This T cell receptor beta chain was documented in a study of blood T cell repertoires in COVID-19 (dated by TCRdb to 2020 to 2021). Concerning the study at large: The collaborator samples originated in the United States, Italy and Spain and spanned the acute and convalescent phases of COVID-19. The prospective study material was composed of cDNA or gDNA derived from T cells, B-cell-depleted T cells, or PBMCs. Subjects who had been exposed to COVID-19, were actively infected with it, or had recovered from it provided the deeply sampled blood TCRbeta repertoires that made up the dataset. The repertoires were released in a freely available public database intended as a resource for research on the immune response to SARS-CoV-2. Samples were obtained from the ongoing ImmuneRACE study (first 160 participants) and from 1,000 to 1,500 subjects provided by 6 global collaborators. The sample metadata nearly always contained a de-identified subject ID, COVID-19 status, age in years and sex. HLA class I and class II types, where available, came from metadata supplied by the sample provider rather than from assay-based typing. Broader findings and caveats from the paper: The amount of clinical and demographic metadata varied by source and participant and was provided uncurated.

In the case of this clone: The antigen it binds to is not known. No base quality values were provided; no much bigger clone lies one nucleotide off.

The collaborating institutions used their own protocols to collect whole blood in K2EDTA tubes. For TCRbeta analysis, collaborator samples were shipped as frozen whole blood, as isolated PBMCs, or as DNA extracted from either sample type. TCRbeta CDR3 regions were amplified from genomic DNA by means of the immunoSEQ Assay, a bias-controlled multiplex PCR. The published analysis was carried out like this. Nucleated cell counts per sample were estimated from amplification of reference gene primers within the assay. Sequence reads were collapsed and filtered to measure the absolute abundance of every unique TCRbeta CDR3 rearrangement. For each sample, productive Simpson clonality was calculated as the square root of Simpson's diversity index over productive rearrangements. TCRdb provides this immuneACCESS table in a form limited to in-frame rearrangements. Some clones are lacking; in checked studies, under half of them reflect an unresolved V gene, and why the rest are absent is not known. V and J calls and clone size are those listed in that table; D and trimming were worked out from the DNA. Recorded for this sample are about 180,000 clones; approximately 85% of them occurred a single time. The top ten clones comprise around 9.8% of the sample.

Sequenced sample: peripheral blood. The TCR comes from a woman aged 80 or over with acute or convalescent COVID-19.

The CDR3 region reads CASSPGLAGGELFF. At the DNA level, the sequence is TGTGCCAGCAGCCCGGGACTCGCGGGCGGGGAGCTGTTTTTT. The rearranged segments are TRBV7-3 and TRBJ2-2; the D region possibly corresponds to TRBD2 (6 bases align). V gives up 5 bases and J gives up 7 bases, and the segment between their germline ends measures 14 bases. Taken from the germline V gene, the CDR1 and CDR2 loops are SGHTA and FQGTGA. The CDR3 has 14 amino acids, counting the end cysteine and phenylalanine. The entry retains the CDR3 DNA only, 42 bases that are in frame from base 1.